Listed below are T cell receptor beta chains from one sample, sequenced in a study of T-cell memory formation after mild COVID-19. TCRdb used MiXCR to reprocess the 5' RACE reads, holding one entry per CDR3 protein. This table holds some 450,000 distinct CDR3 sequences, 20% found once. The sequencing sample was made of PBMCs or a T cell subset sorted from them (not recorded which). Receptors originate from an adult woman who had mild COVID-19 (a few samples of this study predate the infection). Cell type and time point are not known. The CDR3 runs from the conserved cysteine through the conserved F or W. Fields, in order: V gene, clone size, CDR3 length, D gene, J gene, CDR3 DNA, CDR3 protein. The D gene is left open where the match is weak. Where a row states a size, it is once, few, many or the class of an expanded clone; other rows omit it.

v_gene: TRBV6-2/TRBV6-3; abundance: .; len: 14; d_gene: .; j_gene: TRBJ2-7; CDR3nt: TGTGCCAGCTCTAACAACAGGTTCTCCTACGAGCAGTACTTC; CDR3aa: CASSNNRFSYEQYF
v_gene: TRBV12-3/TRBV12-4; abundance: .; len: 14; d_gene: .; j_gene: TRBJ2-3; CDR3nt: TGTGCCAGCAGTTTAGGGGTAACCACAGATACGCAGTATTTT; CDR3aa: CASSLGVTTDTQYF
v_gene: TRBV20-1; abundance: .; len: 13; d_gene: TRBD1; j_gene: TRBJ1-2; CDR3nt: TGCAGTACAACCGGGACAGGAACAGGGGGCTACACCTTC; CDR3aa: CSTTGTGTGGYTF
v_gene: TRBV4-3; abundance: .; len: 13; d_gene: .; j_gene: TRBJ2-3; CDR3nt: TGCGCCAGCAGCGCTAGTAGGACAGATACGCAGTATTTT; CDR3aa: CASSASRTDTQYF
v_gene: TRBV7-9; abundance: .; len: 13; d_gene: TRBD1; j_gene: TRBJ1-1; CDR3nt: TGTGCCAGCAGCATACCGACAGGGGGGAAAGCTTTCTTT; CDR3aa: CASSIPTGGKAFF
v_gene: TRBV7-6; abundance: few; len: 14; d_gene: TRBD1; j_gene: TRBJ1-1; CDR3nt: TGTGCCAGCAGCCCGGGACAGGATCACACTGAAGCTTTCTTT; CDR3aa: CASSPGQDHTEAFF
v_gene: TRBV29-1; abundance: many; len: 15; d_gene: .; j_gene: TRBJ1-4; CDR3nt: TGCAGCGTTACCCTCGGGAGTGCAACTAATGAAAAACTGTTTTTT; CDR3aa: CSVTLGSATNEKLFF
v_gene: TRBV20-1; abundance: few; len: 16; d_gene: TRBD1; j_gene: TRBJ1-5; CDR3nt: TGCAGTGCTAGTCCCGGGACAGGGAGTAGCAATCAGCCCCAGCATTTT; CDR3aa: CSASPGTGSSNQPQHF
v_gene: TRBV7-9; abundance: .; len: 12; d_gene: TRBD1; j_gene: TRBJ1-1; CDR3nt: TGTGCCAGCAGCTTAACAGGGGATGAAGCTTTCTTT; CDR3aa: CASSLTGDEAFF
v_gene: TRBV6-5; abundance: .; len: 14; d_gene: .; j_gene: TRBJ2-7; CDR3nt: TGTGCCAGCAGTCCTCTAACGGTGGGCTACGAGCAGTACTTC; CDR3aa: CASSPLTVGYEQYF
v_gene: TRBV29-1; abundance: many; len: 16; d_gene: .; j_gene: TRBJ2-1; CDR3nt: TGCAGCGTTGAAGGCCGCGGGGTGGGTTTATACAATGAGCAGTTCTTC; CDR3aa: CSVEGRGVGLYNEQFF
v_gene: TRBV5-1; abundance: few; len: 16; d_gene: .; j_gene: TRBJ1-1; CDR3nt: TGCGCCAGCAGCGTGGGGCATGGGGAGATGAACACTGAAGCTTTCTTT; CDR3aa: CASSVGHGEMNTEAFF
v_gene: TRBV9; abundance: .; len: 15; d_gene: .; j_gene: TRBJ2-1; CDR3nt: TGTGCCAGCGCTGGGGGGGGCCCCTCATACAATGAGCAGTTCTTC; CDR3aa: CASAGGGPSYNEQFF
v_gene: TRBV9; abundance: many; len: 15; d_gene: .; j_gene: TRBJ1-5; CDR3nt: TGTGCCAGCAGCGTAGACGGTTATAGCAATCAGCCCCAGCATTTT; CDR3aa: CASSVDGYSNQPQHF
v_gene: TRBV6-2/TRBV6-3; abundance: few; len: 15; d_gene: .; j_gene: TRBJ2-1; CDR3nt: TGTGCCAGCACCCCCCAATCCAGCCCCTACAATGAGCAGTTCTTC; CDR3aa: CASTPQSSPYNEQFF
v_gene: TRBV12-3/TRBV12-4; abundance: few; len: 14; d_gene: .; j_gene: TRBJ2-1; CDR3nt: TGTGCCAGCAGTTCTAGCGACTGGAACAATGAGCAGTTCTTC; CDR3aa: CASSSSDWNNEQFF
v_gene: TRBV5-4; abundance: few; len: 16; d_gene: TRBD2; j_gene: TRBJ2-1; CDR3nt: TGTGCCAGCAGCTCCGGACTAGCGGGAGGGGTTAATGAGCAGTTCTTC; CDR3aa: CASSSGLAGGVNEQFF
v_gene: TRBV12-3/TRBV12-4; abundance: .; len: 12; d_gene: .; j_gene: TRBJ2-5; CDR3nt: TGTGCCAGCAGTTTCCCCTACGGGACCCAGTACTTC; CDR3aa: CASSFPYGTQYF
v_gene: TRBV7-9; abundance: few; len: 15; d_gene: .; j_gene: TRBJ1-3; CDR3nt: TGTGCCAGCAGACCTTCTGGGCAAGAGAGAAACACCATATATTTT; CDR3aa: CASRPSGQERNTIYF
v_gene: TRBV2; abundance: .; len: 14; d_gene: TRBD1; j_gene: TRBJ2-7; CDR3nt: TGTGCCAGCAGGGCTCCGGGACAGGGATACGAGCAGTACTTC; CDR3aa: CASRAPGQGYEQYF
v_gene: TRBV25-1; abundance: .; len: 11; d_gene: .; j_gene: TRBJ2-7; CDR3nt: TGTGCCAGCAGTGAATCCGGGGAGCAGTACTTC; CDR3aa: CASSESGEQYF
v_gene: TRBV6-5; abundance: few; len: 15; d_gene: TRBD1; j_gene: TRBJ2-3; CDR3nt: TGTGCCAGCAGTTACGATCGCCAGGGGGCGAATACGCAGTATTTT; CDR3aa: CASSYDRQGANTQYF
v_gene: TRBV7-9; abundance: .; len: 12; d_gene: .; j_gene: TRBJ2-7; CDR3nt: TGTGCCAGCAGCTCCGGGACATTCGAGCAGTACTTC; CDR3aa: CASSSGTFEQYF
v_gene: TRBV4-2; abundance: .; len: 13; d_gene: .; j_gene: TRBJ2-5; CDR3nt: TGTGCCAGCAGCCAAGTTGGGATGGAGACCCAGTACTTC; CDR3aa: CASSQVGMETQYF
v_gene: TRBV20-1; abundance: .; len: 14; d_gene: TRBD2; j_gene: TRBJ2-4; CDR3nt: TGCAGTGCTAGTCTGCCTAGCGGGAACAACATTCAGTACTTC; CDR3aa: CSASLPSGNNIQYF
v_gene: TRBV9; abundance: few; len: 18; d_gene: .; j_gene: TRBJ1-2; CDR3nt: TGTGCCAGCAGCGTAGGGGGCGGTTCAGACCGGAAGGCTTATGGCTACACCTTC; CDR3aa: CASSVGGGSDRKAYGYTF
v_gene: TRBV15; abundance: few; len: 15; d_gene: TRBD1; j_gene: TRBJ2-3; CDR3nt: TGTGCCACCAGCGCGGGACAGGGGGTTGCAGATACGCAGTATTTT; CDR3aa: CATSAGQGVADTQYF
v_gene: TRBV5-1; abundance: few; len: 15; d_gene: .; j_gene: TRBJ2-5; CDR3nt: TGCGCCAGCAGCTTGGTCCGGACTCCCCAAGAGACCCAGTACTTC; CDR3aa: CASSLVRTPQETQYF
v_gene: TRBV10-3; abundance: few; len: 15; d_gene: .; j_gene: TRBJ1-2; CDR3nt: TGTGCCATCAGTGAACCCGGACGGAAAATCTATGGCTACACCTTC; CDR3aa: CAISEPGRKIYGYTF
v_gene: TRBV9; abundance: .; len: 14; d_gene: TRBD1; j_gene: TRBJ2-5; CDR3nt: TGTGCCAGCAGCGGGACAGGACCAGAAGAGACCCAGTACTTC; CDR3aa: CASSGTGPEETQYF
v_gene: TRBV12-3/TRBV12-4; abundance: .; len: 15; d_gene: .; j_gene: TRBJ1-5; CDR3nt: TGTGCCAGCAGGACGGTGGATAGGGGGGATCAGCCCCAGCATTTT; CDR3aa: CASRTVDRGDQPQHF
v_gene: TRBV2; abundance: few; len: 17; d_gene: .; j_gene: TRBJ2-3; CDR3nt: TGTGCCAGCAGTGTTAAGGGCTCAGGGGCGGTCACAGATACGCAGTATTTT; CDR3aa: CASSVKGSGAVTDTQYF
v_gene: TRBV6-2/TRBV6-3; abundance: few; len: 14; d_gene: .; j_gene: TRBJ2-1; CDR3nt: TGTGCCAGCAGTTTCGCGGGTACCTACAATGAGCAGTTCTTC; CDR3aa: CASSFAGTYNEQFF
v_gene: TRBV24-1; abundance: few; len: 12; d_gene: .; j_gene: TRBJ1-1; CDR3nt: TGTGCCACCAGTGATAGGACGGAGAGTGTTTTCTTT; CDR3aa: CATSDRTESVFF
v_gene: TRBV7-9; abundance: .; len: 16; d_gene: TRBD1; j_gene: TRBJ1-1; CDR3nt: TGTGCCAGCAGCCCAGGCCCGACAGGGTACATCTCTGAAGCTTTCTTT; CDR3aa: CASSPGPTGYISEAFF
v_gene: TRBV12-3/TRBV12-4; abundance: few; len: 12; d_gene: .; j_gene: TRBJ1-3; CDR3nt: TGTGCCAGCAAAGGGGCTGGAAACACCATATATTTT; CDR3aa: CASKGAGNTIYF
v_gene: TRBV6-5; abundance: few; len: 13; d_gene: .; j_gene: TRBJ2-7; CDR3nt: TGTGCCAGCACCTTCGGACCCCGATACGAGCAGTACTTC; CDR3aa: CASTFGPRYEQYF
v_gene: TRBV2; abundance: few; len: 14; d_gene: TRBD1; j_gene: TRBJ2-3; CDR3nt: TGTGCCAGCAGCGCGACAGGGCCTTGGGATACGCAGTATTTT; CDR3aa: CASSATGPWDTQYF
v_gene: TRBV11-3; abundance: .; len: 15; d_gene: .; j_gene: TRBJ1-1; CDR3nt: TGTGCCAGCAGCTTAGGACAGGTAATGAACACTGAAGCTTTCTTT; CDR3aa: CASSLGQVMNTEAFF
v_gene: TRBV9; abundance: few; len: 15; d_gene: TRBD2; j_gene: TRBJ2-3; CDR3nt: TGTGCCAGCAGCGTAGGGGAGGGAGGGCCAGATACGCAGTATTTT; CDR3aa: CASSVGEGGPDTQYF
v_gene: TRBV4-1; abundance: .; len: 17; d_gene: .; j_gene: TRBJ1-5; CDR3nt: TGCGCCAGCAGCCAAGAGGCGGGGATTACTAGCAATCAGCCCCAGCATTTT; CDR3aa: CASSQEAGITSNQPQHF
v_gene: TRBV14; abundance: few; len: 15; d_gene: .; j_gene: TRBJ2-7; CDR3nt: TGTGCCAGCAGCCAAGGGGCAGGGAGTTCCTACGAGCAGTACTTC; CDR3aa: CASSQGAGSSYEQYF
v_gene: TRBV7-3; abundance: .; len: 16; d_gene: .; j_gene: TRBJ2-6; CDR3nt: TGTGCCAGCAGCCGATCAGGGAGCTCTGGGGCCAACGTCCTGACTTTC; CDR3aa: CASSRSGSSGANVLTF
v_gene: TRBV7-3; abundance: few; len: 15; d_gene: .; j_gene: TRBJ2-1; CDR3nt: TGTGCCAGCAGCTTAGGGGGACCGGGCTACAATGAGCAGTTCTTC; CDR3aa: CASSLGGPGYNEQFF
v_gene: TRBV7-2; abundance: .; len: 17; d_gene: TRBD2; j_gene: TRBJ2-1; CDR3nt: TGTGCCAGCAGCTTAGCGGGACTAGCGGCATCCTACAATGAGCAGTTCTTC; CDR3aa: CASSLAGLAASYNEQFF
v_gene: TRBV7-6; abundance: .; len: 14; d_gene: .; j_gene: TRBJ1-5; CDR3nt: TGTGCCAGCAGCTTAGAAACAGGGCATCAGCCCCAGCATTTT; CDR3aa: CASSLETGHQPQHF